This T cell receptor beta chain was recovered during a study of regulatory T cells in long-lasting Graves disease. The authors built TCR beta libraries using iRepertoire HTBI primers and Arm-PCR of CDR3 regions. TCRdb passed the multiplex PCR reads through MiXCR, listing each CDR3 protein once. The table lists hundreds of thousands of distinct CDR3 sequences, roughly 15% of them singletons, with roughly 10% in the top ten. Trimming took 6 bases from V and 11 from J; bases not matched to a gene: 8. CDR3 length equals 12 residues. Comments on this clonotype: This may stem from a read error, because a much larger clone lies one nucleotide away.

Specified time point: newly diagnosed GD, antithyroid drugs for less than 3 months. RNA from PBMCs was the source of the TCR library. These data are also associated with another study on T cells in Graves' hyperthyroidism and ophthalmopathy.

V usage is TRBV12-3 or TRBV12-4 and J usage is TRBJ2-5, with 8 bases fitting TRBD2. The specimen comprised peripheral blood mononuclear cells (PBMCs), sampled at new diagnosis, from a patient treated with antithyroid drugs. The sequence derives from a woman between 25 and 40 years old with Graves disease. CDR3 in DNA: TGTGCCAGCAGACCCGGGACTAGAAGTCAGTACTTC. The encoded protein is CASRPGTRSQYF.